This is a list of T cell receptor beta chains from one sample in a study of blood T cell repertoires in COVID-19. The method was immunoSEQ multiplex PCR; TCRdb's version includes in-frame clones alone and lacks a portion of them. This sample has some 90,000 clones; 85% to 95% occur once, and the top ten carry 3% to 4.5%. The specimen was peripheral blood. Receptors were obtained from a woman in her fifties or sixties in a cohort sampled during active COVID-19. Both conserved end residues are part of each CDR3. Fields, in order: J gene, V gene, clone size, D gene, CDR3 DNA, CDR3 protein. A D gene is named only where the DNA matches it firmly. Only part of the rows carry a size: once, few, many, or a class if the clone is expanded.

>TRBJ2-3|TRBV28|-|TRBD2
TGTGCCAGCAGTTTATCCGGACTAGCGGGAGCCACAGATACGCAGTATTTT
CASSLSGLAGATDTQYF
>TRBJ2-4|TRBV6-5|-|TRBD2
TGTGCCAGTCGGGGGGGGGTTGCCAAAAACATTCAGTACTTC
CASRGGVAKNIQYF
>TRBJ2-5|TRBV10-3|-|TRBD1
TGTGCCATCAGTGAGTCTGGGACAGCGAAAGAGACCCAGTACTTC
CAISESGTAKETQYF
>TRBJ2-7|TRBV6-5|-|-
TGTGCCAGCAGTTCCGCGGAGGGGGCCTTCGAGCAGTACTTC
CASSSAEGAFEQYF
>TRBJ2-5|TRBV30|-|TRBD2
TGTGCTTCGGTGGGGACTAGCGGGGGGACGGGCCCCGAGACCCAGTACTTC
CASVGTSGGTGPETQYF
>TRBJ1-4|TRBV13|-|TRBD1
TGTGCCAGCAGCCCTGGACAGGGTATCTATGAAAAACTGTTTTTT
CASSPGQGIYEKLFF
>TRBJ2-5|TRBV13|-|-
TGTGCCAGCAGCCCACGGGGGGAGACCCAGTACTTC
CASSPRGETQYF
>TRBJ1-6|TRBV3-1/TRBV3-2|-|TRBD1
TGTGCCAGCAGCCAAGTACCACAGGGGTATAATTCACCCCTCCACTTT
CASSQVPQGYNSPLHF
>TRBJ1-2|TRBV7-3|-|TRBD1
TGTGCCAGCAGCTTAACCCCGGGACAGGGGGCGGGTGGCTACACCTTC
CASSLTPGQGAGGYTF
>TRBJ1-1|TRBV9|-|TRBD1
TGTGCCAGCGGGGGGGACAGGGCCAACACTGAAGCTTTCTTT
CASGGDRANTEAFF
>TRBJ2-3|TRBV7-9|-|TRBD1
TGTGCCAGCAGCTTAGCCGGGACAGGGTTAGATACGCAGTATTTT
CASSLAGTGLDTQYF
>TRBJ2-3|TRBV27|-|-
TGTGCCAGCAGTTTATCCCGAGGGTTGGGAGATACGCAGTATTTT
CASSLSRGLGDTQYF
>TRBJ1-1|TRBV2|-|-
TGTGCCAGCAGTGGGCCCTCCGGGGGGACTGAAGCTTTCTTT
CASSGPSGGTEAFF
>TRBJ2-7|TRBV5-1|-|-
TGCGCCAGCAGCTCAAATTCCTACGAGCAGTACTTC
CASSSNSYEQYF
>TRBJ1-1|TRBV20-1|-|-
TGCAGTGCTAGTCCCGGGCACAGGATGAACACTGAAGCTTTCTTT
CSASPGHRMNTEAFF
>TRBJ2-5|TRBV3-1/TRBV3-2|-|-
TGTGCCAGCAGCCAAGATCCCCAGGGGCTGATGGAGGAGACCCAGTACTTC
CASSQDPQGLMEETQYF
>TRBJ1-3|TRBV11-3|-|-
TGTGCCAGCAGCCAACAAGGGGGAACTGGAAACACCATATATTTT
CASSQQGGTGNTIYF
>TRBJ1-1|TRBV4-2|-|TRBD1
TGTGCCAGCAGCCAAGCCGGGACAGGGAATGAGAACACTGAAGCTTTCTTT
CASSQAGTGNENTEAFF
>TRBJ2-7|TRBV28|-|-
TGTGCCAGCAGTTGGGGGCGCTACGAGCAGTACTTC
CASSWGRYEQYF
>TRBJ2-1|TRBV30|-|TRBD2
TGTGCCTGGAGTGTAATGTGGACTAGCGGGGGGCCGAGCTCCTACAATGAGCAGTTCTTC
CAWSVMWTSGGPSSYNEQFF
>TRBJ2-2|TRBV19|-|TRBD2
TGTGCCAGTAGTGCCCGGACTAGCGGCACCGGGGAGCTGTTTTTT
CASSARTSGTGELFF
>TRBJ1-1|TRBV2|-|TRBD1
TGTGCCAGCAGTGAGAGGAGTGGAGGGGGCCGGAACACTGAAGCTTTCTTT
CASSERSGGGRNTEAFF
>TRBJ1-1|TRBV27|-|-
TGTGCCAGCAGTCTCATCCCCCCCCGACAGACAGGAGTGAACACTGAAGCTTTCTTT
CASSLIPPRQTGVNTEAFF
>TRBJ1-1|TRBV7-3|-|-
TGTGCCAGCAGCCCCTCGGGCCTGCGGGACACTGAAGCTTTCTTT
CASSPSGLRDTEAFF
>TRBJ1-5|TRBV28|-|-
TGTGCCAGCAGTTTCGTGAGGTATAGCAATCAGCCCCAGCATTTT
CASSFVRYSNQPQHF
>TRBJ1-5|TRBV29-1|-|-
TGCAGCGTGGGGGACTTTAGCAATCAGCCCCAGCATTTT
CSVGDFSNQPQHF
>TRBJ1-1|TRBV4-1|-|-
TGCGCCAGCAGCCAAGATTCTTTCGGGTTTGAAGCTTTCTTT
CASSQDSFGFEAFF
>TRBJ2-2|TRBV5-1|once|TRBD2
TGCGCCAGCAGACTAGCGGGGAACACCGGGGAGCTGTTTTTT
CASRLAGNTGELFF